A single sample gave rise to the 30 T cell receptor beta chains below, sequenced in a study of T-cell memory formation after mild COVID-19. From the 5' RACE reads, TCRdb called clonotypes with MiXCR, one entry per CDR3 protein. The table includes about 270,000 distinct CDR3 sequences, around 15% detected once. Sequencing used PBMCs or a T cell subset sorted from them (not recorded which). The source is a man between 18 and 35 years old who had mild COVID-19 (a few samples of this study predate the infection). Cell type and time point are not known.

CDR3 coding DNA: TGTGCCAGCAGTTTATCTCGGATGGGGAACACCGGGGAGCTGTTTTTT. Translated: CASSLSRMGNTGELFF. V usage is TRBV27 and J usage is TRBJ2-2; no clear D gene. Trimming stripped 0 bases from V and 1 base from J, with 9 bases between. The CDR3 loop spans 16 amino acids. The germline V gene encodes CDR1 MNHEY and CDR2 SMNVEV (reference sequence).

This clonotype was counted at least ten times. The gene calls are TRBV7-3 and TRBJ2-2; D perhaps matches TRBD1 (6 bases). Germline V CDR1 and CDR2: SGHTA, FQGTGA. The germline V and J ends were trimmed by 3 bases and 6 bases, with 11 bases remaining between them. The CDR3 consists of 14 residues. DNA for the CDR3: TGTGCCAGCAGCTTGTCAGGGGAATCCGGGGAGCTGTTTTTT. This codes for CASSLSGESGELFF.

A single count supports this clonotype. J is TRBJ1-1 and V is TRBV29-1; TRBD1 matches at 8 bases. Trimming took 7 bases from V and 0 from J; bases not matched to a gene: 7. Germline V lookup: CDR1 SQVTM, CDR2 ANQGSEA. This CDR3 contains 14 residues. The DNA for the CDR3 is TGCAGCGCTCCCAGACAGGGGATGAACACTGAAGCTTTCTTT. Protein sequence: CSAPRQGMNTEAFF.

This clonotype was found a few times. The rearrangement links TRBV6-5 to TRBJ1-2, with a possible D match to TRBD1 (5 bases). There are 13 residues in the CDR3. Germline lookup yields CDR1 MNHEY and CDR2 SVGAGI. V gave up 5 bases and J gave up 4 bases, with 11 bases separating them. CDR3 sequence: CASSNGGTYGYTF. CDR3 sequence (DNA): TGTGCCAGCAGTAACGGGGGGACCTATGGCTACACCTTC.

V gene TRBV29-1 combines with J gene TRBJ2-5, with 7 bases matching TRBD1. The CDR3 runs 13 residues. V was pared by 4 bases and J by 0 bases, with 2 bases of the junction left unmatched. Germline lookup yields CDR1 SQVTM and CDR2 ANQGSEA. The CDR3: CSVVGQYQETQYF. CDR3 nucleotides: TGCAGCGTTGTGGGACAGTACCAAGAGACCCAGTACTTC.

The rearrangement links TRBV27 to TRBJ2-1; D call uncertain. The V and J ends lost 3 bases and 9 bases respectively, with 12 bases between them. Per germline, CDR1 MNHEY and CDR2 SMNVEV (reference sequence). There are 13 residues in the CDR3. The CDR3 DNA is TGTGCCAGCAGTTTGATCGGTGGGCCTGAGCAGTTCTTC. Translation: CASSLIGGPEQFF.

The genes are TRBV7-9 and TRBJ2-2, with a tentative D call TRBD1 (6 bases). Germline V gene data show CDR1 as SEHNR and CDR2 as FQNEAQ (reference sequence). The length of the CDR3 is 18 residues. The ends were cut back, 5 bases at V and 6 bases at J, with 25 bases in the middle. In DNA, the CDR3 is TGTGCCAGCAGCCTCCCACTCAATGGGGGCGGAAGAGCCGGGGAGCTGTTTTTT. It specifies CASSLPLNGGGRAGELFF.

The CDR3 region is CASSLGSGVDEKLFF. The CDR3 region has the DNA TGTGCCAGCAGCTTAGGGTCCGGGGTAGATGAAAAACTGTTTTTT. The rearrangement joins TRBV7-2 to TRBJ1-4; no definite D call. Germline loops: CDR1 SGHTA, CDR2 FQGNSA. The V end was cut by 1 base, the J end by 6 bases, with 12 bases between. The CDR3 covers 15 residues.

This clonotype has just a few counts. CDR3 sequence: CASSPSDQVQETQYF. CDR3 sequence (DNA): TGTGCCAGCTCACCATCTGACCAGGTTCAAGAGACCCAGTACTTC. The chain carries TRBV18 and TRBJ2-5; D not resolved. The germline V gene has CDR1 KGHSH and CDR2 LQKENI. Trimming removed 2 bases at V and 2 bases at J, with 12 bases between. The CDR3 loop spans 15 amino acids.

This chain connects TRBV19 to TRBJ2-4; 9 bases match TRBD1. In germline, CDR1 is LNHDA, CDR2 SQIVND (reference sequence). Trimming removed 4 bases from V and 3 bases from J; junction bases left unmatched: 7. CDR3 length: 16 residues. CDR3: CASSRQGGLVKNIQYF. The DNA for the CDR3 is TGTGCCAGTAGTAGACAGGGGGGGCTTGTCAAAAACATTCAGTACTTC.

This clonotype appeared a few times. The rearrangement uses TRBV24-1 and TRBJ2-3; 8 positions agree with TRBD1. Germline V lookup: CDR1 KGHDR, CDR2 SFDVKD. Trimming took 3 bases from V and 5 from J; bases not matched to a gene: 3. The CDR3 is 14 amino acids. CDR3 in DNA: TGTGCCACCAGTGATCCCACAGGGGGAGATACGCAGTATTTT. Translating it yields CATSDPTGGDTQYF.

The gene calls are TRBV7-2 and TRBJ2-2; TRBD2 might be the D (5 bases). The CDR3 runs 13 residues. Germline lookup yields CDR1 SGHTA and CDR2 FQGNSA. V dropped 5 bases and J dropped 6 bases, with 10 bases sitting between them. The CDR3 region has the DNA TGTGCCAGCAGCCTGGACTTGGCCGGGGAGCTGTTTTTT. It translates to CASSLDLAGELFF.

The chain combines TRBV6-5 with TRBJ2-1, with no clear D. V was shortened by 6 bases and J by 5 bases, with 5 bases between the two germline ends. Germline CDR1 and CDR2: MNHEY and SVGAGI. There are 11 residues in the CDR3. DNA of the CDR3: TGTGCCAGCAGAAACAACAATGAGCAGTTCTTC. Protein sequence: CASRNNNEQFF.

This clonotype was recorded a few times. The chain is built from TRBV10-3 and TRBJ1-1; the match to TRBD1 covers 7 bases. This CDR3 region has 15 residues. V trimming: 3 bases; J trimming: 1 base; junction bases outside the gene matches: 5. From germline, CDR1 is ENHRY and CDR2 SYGVKD. The CDR3 here is CAISDPGTENTEAFF. In nucleotides, the CDR3 is TGTGCCATCAGTGACCCCGGGACAGAGAACACTGAAGCTTTCTTT.

This clonotype was counted only a few times. CDR3 residues: CSAGDSGFYGYTF. Here the CDR3 DNA reads TGCAGTGCTGGGGACAGTGGCTTCTATGGCTACACCTTC. This sequence joins TRBV20-1 and TRBJ1-2; 7 bases match TRBD1. The CDR3 is made up of 13 amino acids. Per the germline V gene, CDR1 is DFQATT and CDR2 is SNEGSKA (reference sequence). J gave up 4 bases and V 5 bases, and 7 bases lay outside the gene matches.

The chain joins TRBV7-9 to TRBJ1-2; D gene ambiguous. Germline V gene data show CDR1 as SEHNR and CDR2 as FQNEAQ (reference sequence). The length of the CDR3 is 13 residues. V was pared by 5 bases and J by 6 bases, with 13 bases between. The CDR3 is CASSLRPRDGYTF. The CDR3 region has the DNA TGTGCCAGCAGCCTTAGGCCCCGAGATGGCTACACCTTC. Looking up the rest from reference TRBV7-9 and TRBJ1-2 gives the full variable domain: DTGVSQNPRHKITKRGQNVTFRCDPISEHNRLYWYRQTLGQGPEFLTYFQNEAQLEKSRLLSDRFSAERPKGSFSTLEIQRTEQGDSAMYLCASSLRPRDGYTFGSGTRLTVV.

This clonotype was picked up one time. This chain links TRBV20-1 with TRBJ1-5; D is unresolved. Germline V gene lookup returns CDR1 DFQATT and CDR2 SNEGSKA (reference sequence). Trimming stripped 6 bases from V and 1 base from J, with 28 bases between. This CDR3 is 19 amino acids long. Here the CDR3 reads CSAQKRVTSPAESNQPQHF. CDR3 bases: TGCAGTGCCCAGAAGAGGGTCACCTCGCCCGCGGAAAGCAATCAGCCCCAGCATTTT.

The chain recombines TRBV7-2 with TRBJ2-3; tentatively, D is TRBD2 (7 bases). This CDR3 is 14 amino acids long. The germline V and J ends were trimmed by 2 bases and 4 bases, with 10 bases remaining between them. Germline assignment: CDR1 SGHTA and CDR2 FQGNSA. The CDR3 DNA follows: TGTGCCAGCAGCTTAAGGCGGGGGCCAGATACGCAGTATTTT. Protein sequence: CASSLRRGPDTQYF.

The gene calls are TRBV10-3 and TRBJ2-5; perhaps TRBD1 as D (6 bases). From germline, CDR1 is ENHRY and CDR2 SYGVKD. This CDR3 comprises 13 residues. With 6 bases removed from V and 1 base from J, the gap between germline ends came to 9 bases. The CDR3 is CAISQGPQETQYF. CDR3 coding DNA: TGTGCCATCAGCCAGGGGCCCCAAGAGACCCAGTACTTC.

This clonotype has only a few counts. V and J are TRBV13 and TRBJ2-5; D possibly corresponds to TRBD1 (6 bases). The germline V and J ends were trimmed by 4 bases and 4 bases, with 13 bases remaining between them. Germline CDR1 reads PRHDT; CDR2 reads FYEKMQ (reference sequence). The CDR3 contains 14 residues. CDR3 sequence reads: CASSSRGQSETQYF. In DNA, the CDR3 is TGTGCCAGCAGCTCGAGAGGACAGTCAGAGACCCAGTACTTC.

The chain has TRBV30 and TRBJ1-2, with a tentative D call TRBD1 (6 bases). Germline CDR1 and CDR2: GTSNPN and SVGIG (reference sequence). The CDR3 length is 12 residues. V was cut by 1 base and J by 7 bases, with 10 bases left in between. DNA of the CDR3: TGTGCCTGGAGTGGAACAGGGTTTGGCTACACCTTC. Protein product: CAWSGTGFGYTF.

This sequence joins TRBV20-1 and TRBJ2-3; unclear D gene. Germline assignment: CDR1 DFQATT and CDR2 SNEGSKA (reference sequence). The CDR3 covers 15 residues. Deletions cut 6 bases from V and 0 bases from J, with 16 bases between. CDR3 bases: TGCAGTGCCCAAAACGACTTTTCTAGCACAGATACGCAGTATTTT. This sequence encodes CSAQNDFSSTDTQYF.

This clonotype is medium-sized in the sample. The chain employs TRBV12-3 or TRBV12-4 and TRBJ2-1, with D possibly being TRBD1 or TRBD2 (5 bases each). The CDR3 extends over 16 amino acids. Trimming took off 5 bases at V and 5 bases at J, with 19 bases between the two ends. CDR3 bases: TGTGCCAGCAGTCCCCCCAGGGCTAGCCCTAACAATGAGCAGTTCTTC. It translates to CASSPPRASPNNEQFF.

This clonotype has more than one count but fewer than ten. The chain's CDR3 is CASSYWAQRDQPQHF. As DNA, the CDR3 is TGTGCCAGCAGTTACTGGGCCCAACGGGATCAGCCCCAGCATTTT. The chain uses TRBV6-2 or TRBV6-3 and TRBJ1-5; D uncertain. Trimming took 1 base from V and 5 from J, leaving 12 bases between them. Per germline, CDR1 MNHEY and CDR2 SVGEGT. The CDR3 is made up of 15 amino acids.

V gene TRBV28 combines with J gene TRBJ1-6; D is perhaps TRBD1 (5 bases). The V and J ends lost 5 bases and 0 bases respectively, with 11 bases between them. CDR1 is MDHEN and CDR2 is SYDVKM in the germline V gene. The CDR3 totals 16 residues. CDR3 region: CASSPRQNSYNSPLHF. CDR3 sequence (DNA): TGTGCCAGCAGTCCGAGACAGAACTCCTATAATTCACCCCTCCACTTT.

The genes are TRBV7-2 and TRBJ1-1; D is ambiguous. CDR3 length: 15 amino acids. The V and J ends lost 0 bases and 11 bases respectively, with 19 bases between them. Germline loops: CDR1 SGHTA, CDR2 FQGNSA. CDR3: CASSLAGLADLGAFF. DNA for the CDR3: TGTGCCAGCAGCTTAGCAGGGTTGGCCGATCTGGGGGCTTTCTTT.

This clonotype was picked up a small number of times. The rearrangement uses TRBV7-9 and TRBJ2-3; 10 bases are a match to TRBD2. CDR1 is SEHNR, CDR2 FQNEAQ, per germline (reference sequence). This CDR3 comprises 16 residues. Trimming at V came to 2 bases and at J to 2 bases, leaving 4 bases not matched to a gene. The CDR3 bases are TGTGCCAGCAGCTTATACCTAGCGGGGGACACAGATACGCAGTATTTT. This gives the protein CASSLYLAGDTDTQYF.

The chain combines TRBV4-2 with TRBJ2-3, with unresolved D. Between the trimmed V and J ends, which lost 1 base and 4 bases, there was a span of 9 bases. The germline CDR1 and CDR2 sequences are LGHNA and YNFKEQ. This CDR3 is 14 amino acids long. CDR3 nucleotides: TGTGCCAGCAGCCAAGGTGCAGGCGCAGATACGCAGTATTTT. Translating gives CASSQGAGADTQYF.

Here the CDR3 DNA reads TGTGCCAGCAGTCCTCGACTCTCCTACGAGCAGTACTTC. This sequence encodes CASSPRLSYEQYF. The V gene is TRBV6-2 or TRBV6-3, the J gene TRBJ2-7; D uncertain. This CDR3 spans 13 amino acids. Germline CDR1 is MNHEY and CDR2 is SVGEGT. The V gene lost 5 bases and the J gene lost 0 bases, with 8 bases spanning the gap.

This chain uses TRBV5-1 with TRBJ2-1; D may be TRBD2 (5 bases). CDR1 and CDR2 from the germline V gene are SGHRS and YFSETQ. There are 12 residues in the CDR3. V lost 0 bases, J lost 9 bases, and 7 bases lay in between. The CDR3 coding sequence is TGCGCCAGCAGCTTGGCCGAGGGTGAGCAGTTCTTC. Protein: CASSLAEGEQFF.